This TCR beta chain was retrieved from a study of T cell clusters in autoimmune cytopenias. The CDR3 consists of 13 residues. Germline CDR1 reads LNHDA; CDR2 reads SQIVND (reference sequence). This clonotype is identified as medium-sized (0.01 to 0.1%) from frequency. What it recognizes is unknown. Study-level points and caveats: Healthy donors had roughly 3-fold more exclusive TRB clusters than active autoimmune hepatitis patients. TRB repertoire shifts in secondary cytopenia and chronic lymphocytic leukemia mostly reflected lymphoma, not autoimmunity.

TRB was amplified from 250 ng of peripheral blood genomic DNA per sample. TRB rearrangements were amplified by touch-down multiplex PCR with mixed TRB-A/B primers. No DNA is given; TCRdb re-called the multiplex PCR reads and lists each CDR3 protein once. The table gives more than 12,000 distinct CDR3 sequences; the top ten clones make up approximately 2.2% of it. The gene calls are TRBV19 and TRBJ2-7; the TCRdb D gene call, TRBD1, has no DNA to confirm it. The source material was peripheral blood. The TCR sequence derives from a human donor with an autoimmune cytopenia or autoimmune hepatitis (not recorded which). The CDR3 is CASRNRGTYEQYF.